The 6 T cell receptor beta chains below all came from one sample that was sequenced in a study of T cells in Graves' hyperthyroidism and ophthalmopathy. Amplification of TCR beta CDR3 regions was performed using RNA transcripts as template. The primer set for the first-round RT-PCR of the TCR CDR3 was HTBI. TCRdb passed the multiplex PCR reads through MiXCR, listing each CDR3 protein once. This table has approximately 600,000 distinct CDR3 sequences, 12% to 15% appearing once. The specimen sequenced was blood. These receptors all come from a young woman with Graves' ophthalmopathy.

This clonotype was counted ten times or more. The rearrangement links TRBV28 to TRBJ2-7, with D perhaps given as TRBD1 or TRBD2 (5 bases each). Per the germline V gene, CDR1 is MDHEN and CDR2 is SYDVKM. V was pared by 7 bases and J by 0 bases, with 16 bases between. The CDR3 runs 15 residues. CDR3 residues: CASKFRDGLSYEQYF. The DNA of the CDR3 is TGTGCCAGCAAATTCCGGGACGGGCTCTCCTACGAGCAGTACTTC. The complete variable domain, with remaining parts taken from reference TRBV28 and TRBJ2-7, reads DVKVTQSSRYLVKRTGEKVFLECVQDMDHENMFWYRQDPGLGLRLIYFSYDVKMKEKGDIPEGYSVSREKKERFSLILESASTNQTSMYLCASKFRDGLSYEQYFGPGTRLTVT.

The chain employs TRBV19 and TRBJ2-4, with a possible D match to TRBD1 (6 bases). Between the trimmed V and J ends, which lost 3 bases and 1 base, there was a span of 10 bases. The CDR3 extends over 15 amino acids. The germline CDR1 and CDR2 sequences are LNHDA and SQIVND (reference sequence). CDR3 sequence: CASSMAQGAKNIQYF. The CDR3 DNA is TGTGCCAGTAGTATGGCCCAGGGGGCCAAAAACATTCAGTACTTC.

This clonotype was seen ten or more times. CDR3 bases: TGCAGCGTTCAAAGGGAAATCCGTGGCTACACCTTC. Translation gives CSVQREIRGYTF. This sequence joins TRBV29-1 and TRBJ1-2, with unresolved D. The CDR3 loop spans 12 amino acids. Germline V gives CDR1 SQVTM, CDR2 ANQGSEA. The germline V and J ends were trimmed by 5 bases and 7 bases, with 14 bases remaining between them.

This clonotype appeared many times. The rearrangement joins TRBV2 to TRBJ2-5; no clear D. Trimming took 2 bases from V and 5 from J, leaving 12 bases between them. Germline lookup yields CDR1 SNHLY and CDR2 FYNNEI. There are 14 residues in the CDR3. The CDR3 loop is CASSEKVTGETQYF. The CDR3 nucleotides are TGTGCCAGCAGTGAAAAGGTGACTGGGGAGACCCAGTACTTC.

This clonotype occurred a few times. The V and J genes are TRBV4-1 and TRBJ2-3; either TRBD1 or TRBD2 may fit D (6 bases each). The germline CDR1 and CDR2 sequences are MGHRA and YSYEKL. CDR3 size: 16 residues. Trimming cost V 4 bases and J 4 bases, with 18 bases left between them. The CDR3 sequence is CASSPERGTQADTQYF. CDR3 DNA: TGCGCCAGCAGCCCTGAAAGGGGGACTCAAGCAGATACGCAGTATTTT.

This clonotype was counted at least ten times. CDR3 in DNA: TGTGCCAGCAGTTCACAGGGGTTTACTTCACCCCTCCACTTT. It codes for CASSSQGFTSPLHF. The chain is built from TRBV27 and TRBJ1-6; 7 nucleotides match TRBD1. The CDR3 runs to 14 residues. The V and J ends lost 4 bases and 9 bases, in that order; junction bases with no gene match: 6. In germline, CDR1 is MNHEY, CDR2 SMNVEV (reference sequence).